This T cell receptor beta chain was captured by sequencing in a study of beta chain features in type 1 diabetes. Study conclusions and caveats: The study found moderately but significantly shorter TCRB CDR3s in all four CD4+ subsets of Type 1 diabetes patients.

The authors sorted CD4+ naive, central memory, regulatory and stem cell-like memory cells via CD45RO/CCR7/CD25/CD127/CD95/CD27. Populations isolated by sorting all had purity greater than 95%. The sample holds a few counts of this clone. Antigen: not known. Investigators reverse transcribed all isolated RNA, so they sequenced expressed TCRB transcripts. Some clones are missing from TCRdb's copy, which holds only in-frame ones; the method was immunoSEQ multiplex PCR. Among a few hundred thousand clones, roughly 12% were seen once, and the ten largest hold about 0.016%. Per the germline V gene, CDR1 is SNHLY and CDR2 is FYNNEI. The V and J ends lost 10 bases and 1 base, in that order; junction bases with no gene match: 9. CDR3 size: 14 residues.

Material for sequencing was naive CD4+ T cells from blood. The V call is TRBV2, the J call TRBJ2-7; TRBD2 matches 8 bases. The source is a woman aged 18-35 years with type 1 diabetes. The CDR3 DNA is TGTGCCACCAGGCGGACTAGCCTATCCTACGAGCAGTACTTC. Protein product: CATRRTSLSYEQYF.